The next 30 T cell receptor beta chains were all read from a single sample in a study of blood T cell repertoires in COVID-19. Some clones are missing from TCRdb's copy, which holds only in-frame ones; the method was immunoSEQ multiplex PCR. The data hold fewer than 200,000 clones, with roughly nine tenths observed a single time. What was sequenced was peripheral blood. The receptors here all came from a man between 18 and 29 years old who had recovered from COVID-19.

The table lists this clone with a few counts. The J gene is TRBJ1-4, the V gene TRBV9; 9 bases are shared with TRBD1. Germline V gene data show CDR1 as SGDLS and CDR2 as YYNGEE. The CDR3 is 15 residues long. The junction had 8 bases not matched to a gene; V was cut back by 3 bases and J by 8 bases. CDR3 DNA: TGTGCCAGCAGCGAGGGCTTCACAGGGGGCGAAAAACTGTTTTTT. It is translated as CASSEGFTGGEKLFF.

The chain couples TRBV10-2 to TRBJ1-3; weak D call: TRBD1 (6 bases). Per the germline V gene, CDR1 is WSHSY and CDR2 is SAAADI. V was shortened by 0 bases and J by 8 bases, with 14 bases between the two germline ends. The CDR3 runs to 15 residues. The CDR3 DNA sequence: TGCGCCAGCAGTGAGTCCTCACAGGGTCGGGACACCATATATTTT. Its protein product is CASSESSQGRDTIYF.

The V and J genes are TRBV5-4 and TRBJ2-5, with D perhaps TRBD1 (5 bases). The CDR3 has 15 amino acids. Germline CDR1 reads SGHNT; CDR2 reads YYREEE (reference sequence). Trimming cost V 5 bases and J 1 base, with 15 bases left between them. This CDR3 reads CASSEKTGTQETQYF. CDR3 DNA sequence: TGTGCCAGCAGTGAAAAAACAGGCACCCAAGAGACCCAGTACTTC.

The CDR3 DNA reads as TGTGCCAGCAGCTCCACCCCCAGCGGCGCTAGCACAGATACGCAGTATTTT. This gives the protein CASSSTPSGASTDTQYF. This rearrangement joins TRBV5-6 to TRBJ2-3; a weak D match, TRBD2 (5 bases). The germline gives CDR1 SGHDT, CDR2 YYEEEE. CDR3 length: 17 amino acids. Trimming cost V 3 bases and J 0 bases, with 17 bases left between them.

CDR3 DNA sequence: TGTGCCAGCAGCCACTCAAACATTCAGTACTTC. This codes for CASSHSNIQYF. The chain carries TRBV4-2 and TRBJ2-4; D gene unclear. With 3 bases removed from V and 6 bases from J, the gap between germline ends came to 3 bases. CDR1 and CDR2 from the germline V gene are LGHNA and YNFKEQ. This CDR3 region has 11 residues.

This chain joins TRBV15 and TRBJ2-4; 12 bases align to TRBD1. The CDR3 runs 16 residues. Germline assignment: CDR1 LNHNV and CDR2 YYDKDF (reference sequence). V was clipped by 3 bases and J by 7 bases; unmatched bases: 7. DNA of the CDR3: TGTGCCACCAGCAGGGCCTCCGGGACAGGGGGCAACATTCAGTACTTC. Its protein product is CATSRASGTGGNIQYF.

DNA of the CDR3: TGCGCCAGCAGCCAAGGGCCCGGACAGCCTGACGAGCAGTACTTC. Translating gives CASSQGPGQPDEQYF. The genes are TRBV4-1 and TRBJ2-7, with D maybe TRBD1 (6 bases). Germline CDR1 MGHRA, CDR2 YSYEKL. The CDR3 contains 15 residues. The V gene lost 1 base and the J gene lost 5 bases, with 15 bases spanning the gap.

J is TRBJ1-1 and V is TRBV28, with TRBD1 identical over 8 bases. The CDR3 consists of 15 residues. The J segment lost 4 bases and the V segment lost 5 bases, leaving 9 bases of the junction unmatched. CDR1 MDHEN and CDR2 SYDVKM come from the germline V gene. For the CDR3, the DNA is TGTGCCAGCAGTCTTACCAGGGGGCTGGGCACTGAAGCTTTCTTT. Protein: CASSLTRGLGTEAFF.

The V and J genes are TRBV9 and TRBJ1-2; D unclear. The CDR3 length is 11 residues. Germline V gene sequence: CDR1 SGDLS, CDR2 YYNGEE. V was pared by 0 bases and J by 9 bases, with 6 bases between. In DNA form, the CDR3 reads TGTGCCAGCAGCGTAGGATCTAGCTACACCTTC. Translating gives CASSVGSSYTF.

The J gene is TRBJ1-6, the V gene TRBV7-9; the D gene is possibly TRBD1 (6 bases). There are 15 residues in the CDR3. Germline V gives CDR1 SEHNR, CDR2 FQNEAQ (reference sequence). Trimming removed 5 bases at V and 9 bases at J, with 17 bases between. The CDR3 is CASSRQTGTASPLHF. The DNA of the CDR3 is TGTGCCAGCAGCCGACAGACAGGAACCGCTTCACCCCTCCACTTT.

The gene calls are TRBV11-2 and TRBJ2-7; 8 bases are a match to TRBD1. The CDR3 loop spans 13 amino acids. V gave up 5 bases and J gave up 2 bases; unmatched junction bases: 2. From germline, CDR1 is SGHAT and CDR2 FQNNGV. CDR3 sequence reads: CASSRGQAYEQYF. The CDR3 coding sequence is TGTGCCAGCAGCCGGGGACAGGCCTACGAGCAGTACTTC.

In this sample, this clone turned up once. The chain couples TRBV7-2 to TRBJ2-5, with a possible D match to TRBD1 (6 bases). CDR3 size: 15 residues. Looked up from germline, CDR1 is SGHTA and CDR2 is FQGNSA. The ends were cut back, 5 bases at V and 7 bases at J, with 20 bases in the middle. The CDR3 is CASSPRRLETGTQYF. CDR3 in DNA: TGTGCCAGCAGCCCGAGACGCCTAGAGACAGGGACCCAGTACTTC.

This sequence joins TRBV15 and TRBJ2-3; 9 bases are shared with TRBD2. The V segment lost 1 base and the J segment 6 bases; nucleotides outside the gene matches: 20. The CDR3 consists of 20 residues. Germline V lookup: CDR1 LNHNV, CDR2 YYDKDF (reference sequence). CDR3 sequence (DNA): TGTGCCACCAGCAGAGGACATTTGGCTTTCGGGACTAGCTCGTTTGATACGCAGTATTTT. It yields the protein CATSRGHLAFGTSSFDTQYF.

The chain recombines TRBV19 with TRBJ2-7; 9 nucleotides match TRBD1. The CDR3 contains 14 residues. The germline CDR1 and CDR2 sequences are LNHDA and SQIVND (reference sequence). Trimming cost V 5 bases and J 5 bases; bases outside gene matches: 7. CDR3 nucleotide sequence: TGTGCCAGTAGTCAAGGGGGACAGGGCCACGAGCAGTACTTC. This sequence encodes CASSQGGQGHEQYF.

The rearrangement joins TRBV5-4 to TRBJ2-7, with D unclear. Germline loops: CDR1 SGHNT, CDR2 YYREEE (reference sequence). V was cut by 0 bases and J by 0 bases, with 4 bases left in between. The CDR3 has 13 residues. DNA of the CDR3: TGTGCCAGCAGCTTGGGCAGCTCCTACGAGCAGTACTTC. Amino acid sequence: CASSLGSSYEQYF.

This sequence joins TRBV6-2 or TRBV6-3 and TRBJ2-3, with 8 bases matching TRBD1. Germline-derived CDR1 and CDR2 are MNHEY and SVGEGT. The trim removed 5 bases at V and 5 bases at J, leaving 12 bases unmatched. The CDR3 totals 16 residues. CDR3 DNA sequence: TGTGCCAGCAGTCCCCTTGGGCAGGGGGCTGTAGATACGCAGTATTTT. It translates to CASSPLGQGAVDTQYF.

The chain combines TRBV9 with TRBJ2-7, with D perhaps TRBD1 (5 bases). CDR3 length: 14 residues. Trimming removed 1 base from V and 2 bases from J, with 10 bases in between. Per germline, CDR1 SGDLS and CDR2 YYNGEE. CDR3 nucleotide sequence: TGTGCCAGCAGCGTATCTGTGACAGCCTACGAGCAGTACTTC. Translating gives CASSVSVTAYEQYF.

This clone has more than one count but fewer than ten. The chain couples TRBV15 to TRBJ1-2; no definite D call. Germline-derived CDR1 and CDR2 are LNHNV and YYDKDF (reference sequence). The CDR3 spans 11 residues. Trimming took 5 bases from V and 6 from J, leaving 7 bases between them. The CDR3: CATSVGHGYTF. CDR3 in DNA: TGTGCCACCAGCGTTGGGCATGGCTACACCTTC.

This sequence joins TRBV7-2 and TRBJ1-2; 8 nucleotides agree with TRBD1. This CDR3 has 15 residues. V lost 2 bases and J lost 2; bases outside the gene matches: 4. The germline CDR1 and CDR2 sequences are SGHTA and FQGNSA. Here the CDR3 reads CASSLSGQGNYGYTF. In DNA, the CDR3 is TGTGCCAGCAGCTTATCAGGACAGGGCAACTATGGCTACACCTTC.

The chain employs TRBV7-2 and TRBJ2-2; TRBD2 aligns across 11 bases. The V and J ends lost 3 bases and 4 bases, in that order; junction bases with no gene match: 1. The CDR3 extends over 15 amino acids. Germline V gene lookup returns CDR1 SGHTA and CDR2 FQGNSA. CDR3 nucleotide sequence: TGTGCCAGCAGCTTCACTAGCGGGAGCACCGGGGAGCTGTTTTTT. It is translated as CASSFTSGSTGELFF.

This sequence joins TRBV28 and TRBJ1-1; maybe TRBD1 (6 bases). This CDR3 is built from 14 residues. Germline assignment: CDR1 MDHEN and CDR2 SYDVKM. V gave up 7 bases and J gave up 6 bases, with 18 bases separating them. DNA of the CDR3: TGTGCCAGCAACACACCCGACAACAGGGCTGAAGCTTTCTTT. Protein product: CASNTPDNRAEAFF.

V and J are TRBV6-5 and TRBJ2-2; the match to TRBD1 covers 9 bases. Germline loops: CDR1 MNHEY, CDR2 SVGAGI. The trim removed 6 bases at V and 6 bases at J, leaving 8 bases unmatched. CDR3 length: 15 amino acids. CDR3 sequence reads: CASSLGGQGAGELFF. The DNA of the CDR3 is TGTGCCAGCAGCTTGGGGGGACAGGGTGCCGGGGAGCTGTTTTTT.

This chain joins TRBV28 and TRBJ2-3; 7 bases are a match to TRBD2. The CDR3 loop spans 15 amino acids. CDR1 is MDHEN and CDR2 is SYDVKM in the germline V gene. The V gene end was trimmed by 4 bases and the J gene end by 4 bases; junction bases not matched to a gene: 8. The CDR3 here is CASSSLGEGSDTQYF. The DNA for the CDR3 is TGTGCCAGCAGTTCACTCGGGGAGGGATCAGATACGCAGTATTTT.

This clone showed up just a few times. The chain is built from TRBV4-1 and TRBJ2-7; D is unclear. V was trimmed by 0 bases and J by 0 bases, leaving 6 bases between them. Germline CDR1 is MGHRA and CDR2 is YSYEKL. The CDR3 is 14 amino acids. DNA for the CDR3: TGCGCCAGCAGCCAAGAACACAACTCCTACGAGCAGTACTTC. Its protein is CASSQEHNSYEQYF.

The genes are TRBV18 and TRBJ2-1, with TRBD2 matching 12 bases. This CDR3 contains 17 residues. CDR1 and CDR2 (germline): KGHSH, LQKENI. After removal of 2 bases from V and 3 bases from J, the junction contained 5 bases not matched to a gene. CDR3: CASSPARGLAGYNEQFF. For the CDR3, the DNA is TGTGCCAGCTCACCAGCCAGGGGACTAGCGGGCTACAATGAGCAGTTCTTC.

The chain couples TRBV5-6 to TRBJ1-3, with D perhaps TRBD1 (6 bases). V dropped 6 bases and J dropped 0 bases, with 13 bases sitting between them. CDR1 and CDR2 from the germline V gene are SGHDT and YYEEEE. The CDR3 is 15 amino acids. The CDR3 reads CASTTAGASGNTIYF. The CDR3 DNA is TGTGCCAGCACCACGGCAGGGGCCTCTGGAAACACCATATATTTT.

V and J are TRBV6-1 and TRBJ1-2; 7 bases fit TRBD1. Germline values: CDR1 MNHNS, CDR2 SASEGT. Trimming took 3 bases from V and 4 from J; bases not matched to a gene: 8. CDR3 length: 15 amino acids. The CDR3 nucleotides read TGTGCCAGCAGTGAGGACCCGGGACAGATCTATGGCTACACCTTC. Protein sequence: CASSEDPGQIYGYTF.

The rearrangement joins TRBV9 to TRBJ2-1, with 14 bases that match TRBD2. Germline V gives CDR1 SGDLS, CDR2 YYNGEE. The J segment lost 6 bases and the V segment lost 4 bases, leaving 3 bases of the junction unmatched. This CDR3 comprises 15 residues. The CDR3 here is CASSRTSGRLNEQFF. CDR3 nucleotides: TGTGCCAGCAGCAGGACTAGCGGGAGGCTCAATGAGCAGTTCTTC.

The rearrangement uses TRBV27 and TRBJ1-5; no definite D call. CDR3 length: 16 amino acids. V was cut by 5 bases and J by 6 bases, with 20 bases left in between. From germline, CDR1 is MNHEY and CDR2 SMNVEV (reference sequence). CDR3 in DNA: TGTGCCAGCAGTCCTACACTCGACAAGTACCGTCAGCCCCAGCATTTT. Encoded protein: CASSPTLDKYRQPQHF.

The rearrangement uses TRBV19 and TRBJ1-1; possibly TRBD1 for D (6 bases). This CDR3 contains 17 residues. Germline-derived CDR1 and CDR2 are LNHDA and SQIVND (reference sequence). The V end lost 4 bases, the J end lost 2 bases, and 20 bases lay between the germline ends. The chain's CDR3 is CASSTRGGGARNTEAFF. In DNA form, the CDR3 reads TGTGCCAGTAGTACCCGGGGGGGCGGGGCCAGAAACACTGAAGCTTTCTTT.